Listed below are T cell receptor beta chains from one sample, sequenced in a study of T-cell reconstitution after alpha-beta-depleted transplantation in children. TCRdb passed the PCR reads through MiXCR, listing each CDR3 protein once. The sample holds more than 550,000 distinct CDR3 sequences, roughly a tenth seen once. This material consisted of PBMCs from the stem cell graft donor, taken from the stem cell graft. These receptors all stem from a human donor who donated a stem cell graft to a child with acute myeloid leukemia. Both conserved end residues are part of each CDR3. The D gene is left open where the match is weak. Size is omitted from some rows. Given values are once, few, many or a class for expanded clones.

TGCAGTGCTAGATCTACTAGCGGCATTACCGGGGAGCTGTTTTTT	CSARSTSGITGELFF	TRBJ2-2	TRBD2	.	TRBV20-1
TGTGCCATCAGTGAGACTCTTCGACAGACGAGCTCCTACGAGCAGTACTTC	CAISETLRQTSSYEQYF	TRBJ2-7	.	.	TRBV10-3
TGTGCCAGCAGCCGTACGTTAGGGGGTCGTCCAGATACGCAGTATTTT	CASSRTLGGRPDTQYF	TRBJ2-3	.	many	TRBV6-1
TGTGCCAGCTCCCGGGACCATAATTCACCCCTCCACTTT	CASSRDHNSPLHF	TRBJ1-6	.	many	TRBV18
TGTGCCAGCTCGCCCCAAAGGGTTAACACTGAAGCTTTCTTT	CASSPQRVNTEAFF	TRBJ1-1	.	.	TRBV9
TGTGCCAGCAGCCTCTCCCCCCACGAGCAGTACTTC	CASSLSPHEQYF	TRBJ2-7	.	.	TRBV3-1
TGCAGTGCGGCCGGGACAGGGGGCTTACTAGCCAAAAACATTCAGTACTTC	CSAAGTGGLLAKNIQYF	TRBJ2-4	TRBD1	.	TRBV20-1
TGCAGCGTCGCTAGCGGGAGCTTCCAAGAGACCCAGTACTTC	CSVASGSFQETQYF	TRBJ2-5	TRBD2	.	TRBV29-1
TGCGCCAGCAGCTGGTCCTCTAGCGGGAGCACAGATACGCAGTATTTT	CASSWSSSGSTDTQYF	TRBJ2-3	TRBD2	few	TRBV5-1
TGTGCCACTGCGAAGTACAATGAGCAGTTCTTC	CATAKYNEQFF	TRBJ2-1	.	many	TRBV10-3
TGCGCCAGCAGCCAAGATTTCTACACCGGGGAGCTGTTTTTT	CASSQDFYTGELFF	TRBJ2-2	.	few	TRBV4-3
TGTGCCAGCTCCGAGGGGACAGCGAGGGATGAGCAGTTCTTC	CASSEGTARDEQFF	TRBJ2-1	TRBD1	.	TRBV6-4
TGTGCCAGCAGTCCAGGAGGGGTTACGGGTGAAGCTTTCTTT	CASSPGGVTGEAFF	TRBJ1-1	.	few	TRBV7-9
TGTGCCAGCAGCTTGGCACAGTACAATGAGCAGTTCTTC	CASSLAQYNEQFF	TRBJ2-1	.	few	TRBV5-6
TGCAGTGCTAGACCCCGGGCGTCGAACACTGAAGCTTTCTTT	CSARPRASNTEAFF	TRBJ1-1	.	.	TRBV20-1
TGTGCCAGCAGCCTTTCGACAGGGGGCTCGAAGACCCAGTACTTC	CASSLSTGGSKTQYF	TRBJ2-5	TRBD1	.	TRBV6-5
TGTGCCACCGAGAGAAGCGGGAGTTACGAGCAGTACTTC	CATERSGSYEQYF	TRBJ2-7	TRBD2	few	TRBV15
TGTGCCAGCAGCTCAGGGGATTCGGGAGCTAATGAAAAACTGTTTTTT	CASSSGDSGANEKLFF	TRBJ1-4	.	.	TRBV7-9
TGCAGTGCTAGATCGGGACAGGGAGGGGAGACCCAGTACTTC	CSARSGQGGETQYF	TRBJ2-5	TRBD1	few	TRBV20-1
TGTGCCAGCAGCCACAGGGACTCTAATGAAAAACTGTTTTTT	CASSHRDSNEKLFF	TRBJ1-4	.	.	TRBV6-1